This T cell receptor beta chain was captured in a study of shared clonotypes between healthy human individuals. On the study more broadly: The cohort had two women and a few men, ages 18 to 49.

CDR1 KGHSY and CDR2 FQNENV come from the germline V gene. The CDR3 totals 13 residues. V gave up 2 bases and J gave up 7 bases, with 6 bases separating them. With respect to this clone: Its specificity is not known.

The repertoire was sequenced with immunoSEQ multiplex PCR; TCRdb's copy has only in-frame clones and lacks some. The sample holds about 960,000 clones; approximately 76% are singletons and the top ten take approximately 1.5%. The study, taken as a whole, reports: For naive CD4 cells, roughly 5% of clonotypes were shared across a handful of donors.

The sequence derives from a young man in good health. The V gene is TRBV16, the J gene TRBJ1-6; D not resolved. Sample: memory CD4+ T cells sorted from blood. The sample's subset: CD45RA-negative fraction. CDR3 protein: CASSQAFNSPLHF. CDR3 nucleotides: TGTGCCAGCAGCCAAGCCTTCAATTCACCCCTCCACTTT.